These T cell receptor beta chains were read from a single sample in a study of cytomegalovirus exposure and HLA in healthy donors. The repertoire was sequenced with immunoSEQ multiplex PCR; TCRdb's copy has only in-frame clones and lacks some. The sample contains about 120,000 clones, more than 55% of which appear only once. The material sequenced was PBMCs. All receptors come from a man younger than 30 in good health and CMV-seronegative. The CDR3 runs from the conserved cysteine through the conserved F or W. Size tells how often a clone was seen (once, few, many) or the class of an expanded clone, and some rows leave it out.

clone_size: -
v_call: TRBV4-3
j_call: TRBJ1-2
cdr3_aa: CASSQERRGRARF

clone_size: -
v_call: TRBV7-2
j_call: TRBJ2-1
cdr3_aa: CASSLAVPRYNEQFF

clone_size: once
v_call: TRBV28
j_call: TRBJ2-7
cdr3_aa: CASSNAGTGEYEQYF

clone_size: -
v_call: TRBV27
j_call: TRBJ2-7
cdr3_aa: CASSKRTGISYEQYF

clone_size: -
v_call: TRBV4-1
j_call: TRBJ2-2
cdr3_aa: CASSHSPGQGARAGELFF

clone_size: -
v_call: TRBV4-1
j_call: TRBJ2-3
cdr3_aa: CASSQALTGVNTDTQYF

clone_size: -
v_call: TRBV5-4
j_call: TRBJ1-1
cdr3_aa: CASSFRQGAEAFF

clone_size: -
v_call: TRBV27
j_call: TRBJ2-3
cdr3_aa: CASSSLLAGDTDTQYF

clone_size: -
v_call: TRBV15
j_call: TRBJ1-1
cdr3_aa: CATSRWTGANTEAFF

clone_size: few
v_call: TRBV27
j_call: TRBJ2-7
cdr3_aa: CASSFLPGQGSYEQYF

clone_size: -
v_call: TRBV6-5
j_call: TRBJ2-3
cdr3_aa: CASSRGTTHRDTQYF

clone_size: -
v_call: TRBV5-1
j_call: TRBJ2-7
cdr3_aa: CASSLPPGQGRREQYF

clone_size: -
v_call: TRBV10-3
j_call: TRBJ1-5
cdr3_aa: CAISAGGNQPQHF

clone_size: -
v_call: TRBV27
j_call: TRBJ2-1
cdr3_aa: CASSFVTSGGPGTYNEQFF

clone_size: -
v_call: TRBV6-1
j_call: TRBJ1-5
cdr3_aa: CASSESVAQPQHF

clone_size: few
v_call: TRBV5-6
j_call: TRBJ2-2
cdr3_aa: CASSLTSGSGTGELFF

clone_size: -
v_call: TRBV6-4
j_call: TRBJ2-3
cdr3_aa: CASSGTSGGTDTQYF

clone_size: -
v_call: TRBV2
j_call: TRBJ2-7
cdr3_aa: CASRVTGFPKQYF

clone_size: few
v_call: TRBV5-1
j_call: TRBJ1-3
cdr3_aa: CASRPGGGNTIYF

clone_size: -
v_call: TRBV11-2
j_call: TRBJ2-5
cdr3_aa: CASSSQGTSGGRKTQYF

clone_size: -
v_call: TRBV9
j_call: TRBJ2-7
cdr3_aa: CASSVDVGANEQYF

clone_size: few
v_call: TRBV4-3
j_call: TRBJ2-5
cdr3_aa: CASSQEYRSAVGETQYF

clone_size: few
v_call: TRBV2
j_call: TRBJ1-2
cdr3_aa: CASSGTSGTDLNYGYTF

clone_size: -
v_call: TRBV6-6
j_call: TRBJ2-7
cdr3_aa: CASSYVVGRSSYEQYF

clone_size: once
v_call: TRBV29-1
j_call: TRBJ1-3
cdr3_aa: CSVARDRGPGNTIYF

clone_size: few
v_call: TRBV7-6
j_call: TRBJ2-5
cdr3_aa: CASRQLADYQETQYF

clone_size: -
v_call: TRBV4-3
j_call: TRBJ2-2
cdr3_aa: CASSQDPPAASGYTGELFF

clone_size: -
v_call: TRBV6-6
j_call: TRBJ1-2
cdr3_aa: CASSYSVRGYTF

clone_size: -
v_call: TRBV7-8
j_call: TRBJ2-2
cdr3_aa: CASSRRTSGGSNTGELFF

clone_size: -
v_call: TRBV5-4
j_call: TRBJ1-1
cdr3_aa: CASSSPDRKTEAFF

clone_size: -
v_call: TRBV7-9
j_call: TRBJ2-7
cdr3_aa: CASSSKRLLSAGANF

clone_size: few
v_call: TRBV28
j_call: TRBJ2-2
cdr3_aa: CASSSAQGRAGELFF

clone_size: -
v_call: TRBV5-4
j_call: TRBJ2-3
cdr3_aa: CASSLAFRTSSGAQYF

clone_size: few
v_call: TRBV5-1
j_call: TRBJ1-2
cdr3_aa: CASSLASYGYTF

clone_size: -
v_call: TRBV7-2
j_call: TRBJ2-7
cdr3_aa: CASTPSGAGHYEQYF

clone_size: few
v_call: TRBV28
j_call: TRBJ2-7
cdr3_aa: CASSFGGVYEQYF

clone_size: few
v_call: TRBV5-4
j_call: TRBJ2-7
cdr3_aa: CASSLESTTYEQYF

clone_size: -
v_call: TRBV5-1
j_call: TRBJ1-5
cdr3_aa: CASSLDGTGYQPQHF

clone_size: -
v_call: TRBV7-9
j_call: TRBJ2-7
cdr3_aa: CASTQKGEGYEQYF

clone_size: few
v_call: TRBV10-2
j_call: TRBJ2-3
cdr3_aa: CASSQGLAGVTDTQYF

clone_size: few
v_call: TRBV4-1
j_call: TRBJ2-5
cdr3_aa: CASSRTEGLVTQYF

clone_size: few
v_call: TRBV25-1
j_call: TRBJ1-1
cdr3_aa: CASSGDTGAFF

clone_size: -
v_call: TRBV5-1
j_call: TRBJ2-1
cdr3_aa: CASSSTGGTTHEQFF

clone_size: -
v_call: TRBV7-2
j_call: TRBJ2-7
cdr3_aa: CASSRLATTYEQYF

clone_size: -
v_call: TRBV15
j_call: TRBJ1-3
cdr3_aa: CATSRDRVSGNTIYF

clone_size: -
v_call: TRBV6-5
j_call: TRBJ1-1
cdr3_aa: CASSYGTSGGNTEAFF

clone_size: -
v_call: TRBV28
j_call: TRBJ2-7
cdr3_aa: CASSVWTSSYEQYF

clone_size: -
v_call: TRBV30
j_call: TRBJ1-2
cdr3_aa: CAWRGRALNYGYTF

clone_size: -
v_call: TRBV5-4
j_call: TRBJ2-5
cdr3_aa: CASSLGVAQETQYF

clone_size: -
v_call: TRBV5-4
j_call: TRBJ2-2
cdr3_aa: CASTSRAGGTGELFF

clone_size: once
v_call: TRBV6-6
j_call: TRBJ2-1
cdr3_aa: CASSYISGSYNEQFF